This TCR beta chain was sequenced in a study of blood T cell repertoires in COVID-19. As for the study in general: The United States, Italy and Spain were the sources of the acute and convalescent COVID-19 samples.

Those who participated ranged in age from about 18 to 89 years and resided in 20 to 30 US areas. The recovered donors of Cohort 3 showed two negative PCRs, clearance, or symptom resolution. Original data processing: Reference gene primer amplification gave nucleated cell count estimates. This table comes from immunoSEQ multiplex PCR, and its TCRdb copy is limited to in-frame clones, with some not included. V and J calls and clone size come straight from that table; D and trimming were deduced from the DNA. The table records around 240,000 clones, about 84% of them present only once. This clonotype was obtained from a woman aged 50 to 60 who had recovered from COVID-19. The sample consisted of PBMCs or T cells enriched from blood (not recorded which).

The CDR3 loop reads CASSGETGMNTEAFF. The CDR3 DNA is TGTGCCAGTAGTGGAGAGACAGGTATGAACACTGAAGCTTTCTTT. V gene TRBV19 combines with J gene TRBJ1-1, with D maybe TRBD1 (6 bases). Germline V CDR1 and CDR2: LNHDA, SQIVND (reference sequence). The CDR3 loop spans 15 amino acids. V was cut by 5 bases and J by 0 bases, with 13 bases left in between.